These 22 T cell receptor beta chains came from one sample sequenced in a study of T cells in Graves' hyperthyroidism and ophthalmopathy. TCR beta CDR3 sequences were amplified from RNA transcripts. HTBI primers were the set used in a first-round RT-PCR of the TCR CDR3. TCRdb re-derived calls from the multiplex PCR reads in MiXCR, one entry per CDR3 protein. The sample includes 540,000 or so distinct CDR3 sequences, 15% to 18% of them seen just once. Sequencing was done on a sample of blood. These receptors were obtained from a woman aged 30 to 39 with Graves' hyperthyroidism.

This clonotype came up many times. The genes are TRBV6-1 and TRBJ2-7; 9 nucleotides line up with TRBD1. The CDR3 has 14 amino acids. The V gene end was trimmed by 5 bases and the J gene end by 0 bases; junction bases not matched to a gene: 2. CDR1 is MNHNS, CDR2 SASEGT, per germline. The CDR3 sequence is CASSKGQGSYEQYF. DNA of the CDR3: TGTGCCAGCAGTAAGGGACAGGGCTCCTACGAGCAGTACTTC.

This clonotype appeared many times. The J gene is TRBJ2-1, the V gene TRBV5-1; perhaps TRBD1 as D (6 bases). Germline loops: CDR1 SGHRS, CDR2 YFSETQ. V was trimmed by 2 bases and J by 5 bases, leaving 11 bases between them. The CDR3 sequence is 14 residues long. In nucleotides, the CDR3 is TGCGCCAGCAGCTTTTTAGGGGGAAACAATGAGCAGTTCTTC. Translation gives CASSFLGGNNEQFF.

The CDR3 sequence is CASRPSGNEQFF. The CDR3, as DNA: TGTGCCAGCAGGCCATCAGGGAATGAGCAGTTCTTC. The chain couples TRBV5-4 to TRBJ2-1; D might be TRBD1 (5 bases). Trimming left V 5 bases short and J 7 bases short, with 10 bases between. This CDR3 contains 12 residues. Germline CDR1 is SGHNT and CDR2 is YYREEE (reference sequence).

The rearrangement links TRBV9 to TRBJ2-2; 9 nucleotides agree with TRBD2. After removal of 4 bases from V and 10 bases from J, the junction contained 14 bases not matched to a gene. This CDR3 contains 16 residues. Germline V CDR1 and CDR2: SGDLS, YYNGEE. CDR3 sequence: CASSLSTSGSLSELFF. In nucleotides, the CDR3 is TGTGCCAGCAGCCTTTCGACTAGCGGTTCCCTTTCGGAGCTGTTTTTT.

The rearrangement joins TRBV6-1 to TRBJ2-2; perhaps TRBD2 as D (5 bases). Between the trimmed V and J ends, which lost 8 bases and 4 bases, there was a span of 11 bases. Germline loops: CDR1 MNHNS, CDR2 SASEGT. The CDR3 length is 13 residues. The CDR3 here is CASRLGSTGELFF. CDR3 DNA sequence: TGTGCCAGCCGTCTGGGGAGCACCGGGGAGCTGTTTTTT.

The chain is built from TRBV7-9 and TRBJ2-3, with D maybe TRBD2 (6 bases). The germline gives CDR1 SEHNR, CDR2 FQNEAQ (reference sequence). The CDR3 spans 15 residues. Trimming cost V 5 bases and J 4 bases, with 16 bases left between them. CDR3 protein: CASSPLGTSADTQYF. CDR3 nucleotide sequence: TGTGCCAGCAGCCCACTAGGGACTTCGGCAGATACGCAGTATTTT.

This rearrangement joins TRBV27 to TRBJ2-5; D not certain. CDR3 size: 12 residues. Germline assignment: CDR1 MNHEY and CDR2 SMNVEV (reference sequence). Trimming removed 4 bases at V and 7 bases at J, with 10 bases between. The CDR3 loop reads CASSSDSGTQYF. The CDR3 region has the DNA TGTGCCAGCAGTTCTGACTCTGGGACCCAGTACTTC.

Many counts were recorded for this clonotype. The genes are TRBV12-3 or TRBV12-4 and TRBJ2-5; D perhaps matches TRBD1 (6 bases). This CDR3 has 17 amino acids. V was cut by 5 bases and J by 2 bases, with 21 bases left in between. CDR3 sequence (DNA): TGTGCCAGCAGTCCCGTACGCGACAGGACTCAGCAAGAGACCCAGTACTTC. Translating gives CASSPVRDRTQQETQYF.

This clonotype came up a few times. This chain links TRBV7-9 with TRBJ2-1; D perhaps matches TRBD1 (5 bases). The CDR3 sequence is 13 residues long. The V end lost 1 base, the J end lost 7 bases, and 8 bases lay between the germline ends. Germline V gene data show CDR1 as SEHNR and CDR2 as FQNEAQ (reference sequence). The CDR3 DNA reads as TGTGCCAGCAGCTTAGGCAGGGTAAATGAGCAGTTCTTC. It is translated as CASSLGRVNEQFF.

The V and J genes are TRBV20-1 and TRBJ1-6; no definite D call. V was cut by 3 bases and J by 9 bases, with 9 bases left in between. The CDR3 contains 12 residues. Per the germline V gene, CDR1 is DFQATT and CDR2 is SNEGSKA (reference sequence). The CDR3 reads CSARGGASPLHF. The CDR3 coding sequence is TGCAGTGCTAGGGGTGGCGCTTCACCCCTCCACTTT.

The chain employs TRBV4-2 and TRBJ1-2; 8 bases map to TRBD1. The CDR3 totals 17 residues. The junction had 11 bases not matched to a gene; V was cut back by 0 bases and J by 5 bases. Germline V lookup: CDR1 LGHNA, CDR2 YNFKEQ. The CDR3 loop reads CASSQDGTGRNQYGYTF. CDR3 bases: TGTGCCAGCAGCCAAGACGGGACAGGAAGAAACCAGTATGGCTACACCTTC.

This clonotype was counted ten times or more. V gene TRBV11-3 combines with J gene TRBJ1-4; D not resolved. The CDR3 is 15 residues long. In germline, CDR1 is SGHNT, CDR2 YENEEA. The germline V and J ends were trimmed by 3 bases and 0 bases, with 8 bases remaining between them. In DNA, the CDR3 is TGTGCCAGCAGCTTCGTCGGGACAACTAATGAAAAACTGTTTTTT. The encoded protein is CASSFVGTTNEKLFF.

This clonotype appeared many times. The chain has TRBV29-1 and TRBJ2-3; D might be TRBD2 (6 bases). CDR3 length: 14 amino acids. Between the trimmed V and J ends, which lost 4 bases and 2 bases, there was a span of 13 bases. CDR1 and CDR2 (germline): SQVTM, ANQGSEA. The CDR3 coding sequence is TGCAGCGTTGTGGGGGACTCCTTCACAGATACGCAGTATTTT. It specifies CSVVGDSFTDTQYF.

This clonotype has only a few counts. The chain couples TRBV20-1 to TRBJ2-4; perhaps TRBD2 as D (6 bases). Deletions cut 2 bases from V and 3 bases from J, with 8 bases between. This CDR3 is 13 amino acids long. Germline loops: CDR1 DFQATT, CDR2 SNEGSKA (reference sequence). The CDR3 sequence: CSARRRGKNIQYF. The CDR3 bases are TGCAGTGCTAGACGGCGGGGCAAAAACATTCAGTACTTC.

The chain couples TRBV10-3 to TRBJ2-7; D may be TRBD2 (5 bases). Germline CDR1 reads ENHRY; CDR2 reads SYGVKD. Trimming left V 6 bases short and J 6 bases short, with 12 bases between. The CDR3 covers 12 residues. The CDR3 protein is CAIRGLAPEQYF. CDR3 coding DNA: TGTGCCATCAGGGGCCTAGCTCCCGAGCAGTACTTC.

This clonotype was recorded at least ten times. The V and J genes are TRBV27 and TRBJ2-7; perhaps TRBD1 as D (6 bases). Germline loops: CDR1 MNHEY, CDR2 SMNVEV (reference sequence). V was shortened by 4 bases and J by 3 bases, with 13 bases between the two germline ends. This CDR3 comprises 14 residues. DNA of the CDR3: TGTGCCAGCAGTTCCTCGACAGGACTCTACGAGCAGTACTTC. Translation gives CASSSSTGLYEQYF.

This clonotype appeared a few times. V gene TRBV19 combines with J gene TRBJ1-5; tentative D call: TRBD1 (5 bases). Germline lookup yields CDR1 LNHDA and CDR2 SQIVND (reference sequence). V was trimmed by 7 bases and J by 5 bases, leaving 12 bases between them. This CDR3 contains 13 residues. The CDR3 protein is CASTGQGHQPQHF. In nucleotides, the CDR3 is TGTGCCAGTACGGGCCAGGGCCATCAGCCCCAGCATTTT.

This clonotype occurred a few times. V is TRBV18 and J is TRBJ2-7; D call uncertain. This CDR3 spans 17 amino acids. From germline, CDR1 is KGHSH and CDR2 LQKENI. Trimming shortened V by 2 bases and J by 0 bases, and 17 bases separated the two germline ends. The DNA for the CDR3 is TGTGCCAGCTCACCATGGTCGGGTGAGTTGAGCTCCTACGAGCAGTACTTC. Translated, it gives CASSPWSGELSSYEQYF.

This clonotype was seen ten or more times. The rearrangement uses TRBV28 and TRBJ1-2; TRBD1 aligns across 10 bases. The CDR3 has 14 residues. J gave up 8 bases and V 6 bases, and 9 bases lay outside the gene matches. In germline, CDR1 is MDHEN, CDR2 SYDVKM. The CDR3 loop is CASSLGTGAGGYTF. In nucleotides, the CDR3 is TGTGCCAGCAGCCTTGGGACAGGGGCTGGCGGCTACACCTTC.

As concerns this clonotype: A junction end diverges from the germline sequence, so it may reflect a read error. The V gene is TRBV7-6, the J gene TRBJ1-1, with D possibly matching TRBD1 (5 bases). The germline gives CDR1 SGHVS, CDR2 FNYEAQ. CDR3 length: 16 amino acids. CDR3 in DNA: TGTGCCAGCAGCCCAGTCAAGGGACCTCAGAACACTGGAGCTTTCTTT. Amino acids: CASSPVKGPQNTGAFF.

As to this clonotype: One base away lies a much larger clone, so this may be a sequencing read error. The chain employs TRBV15 and TRBJ2-7; 9 bases fit TRBD2. The germline V gene encodes CDR1 LNHNV and CDR2 YYDKDF (reference sequence). V lost 1 base to trimming and J lost 1 base; unmatched junction nucleotides: 14. The CDR3 is 19 amino acids. DNA of the CDR3: TGTGCCACCAGCAGAGCCGGGTTCATTAGCGGGAGTGAATCCTACGAGCAGTACTTC. This codes for CATSRAGFISGSESYEQYF.

This clonotype has at least ten counts. The genes are TRBV7-2 and TRBJ2-1; a possible D gene is TRBD2 (6 bases). Germline V gene data show CDR1 as SGHTA and CDR2 as FQGNSA. The length of the CDR3 is 15 residues. With 1 base removed from V and 3 bases from J, the gap between germline ends came to 10 bases. The CDR3 DNA sequence: TGTGCCAGCAGCTTAGTGTGGGGAGGCTACAATGAGCAGTTCTTC. Translating it yields CASSLVWGGYNEQFF.